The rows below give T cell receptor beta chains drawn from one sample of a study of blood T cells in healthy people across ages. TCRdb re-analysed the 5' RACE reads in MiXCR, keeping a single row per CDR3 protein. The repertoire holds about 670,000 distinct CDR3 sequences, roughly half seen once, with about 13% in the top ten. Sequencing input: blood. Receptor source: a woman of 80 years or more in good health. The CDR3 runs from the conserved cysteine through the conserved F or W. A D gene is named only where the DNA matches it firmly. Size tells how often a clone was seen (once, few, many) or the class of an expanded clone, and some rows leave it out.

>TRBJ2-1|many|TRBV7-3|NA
TGTGCCAGCAGCTTAACCCGGGACCCCAGGCAGTTCTTC
CASSLTRDPRQFF
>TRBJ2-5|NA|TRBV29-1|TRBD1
TGCAGCGCTGGGACAGCTCAAGAGACCCAGTACTTC
CSAGTAQETQYF
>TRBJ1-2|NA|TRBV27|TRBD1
TGTGCCAGCAGTTTGCACAATCCGGGACAGGGGTATGAGAGCACCTTC
CASSLHNPGQGYESTF
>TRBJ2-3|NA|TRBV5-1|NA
TGCGCCAGCAGCTTGTATGGACGGATAGAGGGTGTAGATACGCAGTATTTT
CASSLYGRIEGVDTQYF
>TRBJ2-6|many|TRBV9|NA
TGTGCCAGCAGCGTAGCTAGAACTAACTCTGGGGCCAACGTCCTGACTTTC
CASSVARTNSGANVLTF
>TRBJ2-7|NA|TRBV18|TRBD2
TGTGCCAGCTCACCAGCCGCTAGCGGTACCTACGAGCAGTACTTC
CASSPAASGTYEQYF
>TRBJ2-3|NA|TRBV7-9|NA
TGTGCCAGCAACCCGAGCAATACAGGCACAGATACGCAGTATTTT
CASNPSNTGTDTQYF
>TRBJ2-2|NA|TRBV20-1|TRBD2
TGCAGTGCTTCTAGCGGGAGACTCACCGGGGAGCTGTTTTTT
CSASSGRLTGELFF
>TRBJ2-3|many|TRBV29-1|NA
TGCAGCGTTGAAACCAGCCCTAGCACAGATACGCAGTATTTT
CSVETSPSTDTQYF
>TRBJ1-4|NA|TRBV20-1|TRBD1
TGCAGTGCTAGAGATGGGACAGCAGCCGATGAAAAACTGTTTTTT
CSARDGTAADEKLFF
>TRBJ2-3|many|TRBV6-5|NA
TGTGCCAGCAGTTACTCCGCGGCAGATACGCAGTATTTT
CASSYSAADTQYF
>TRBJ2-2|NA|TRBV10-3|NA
TGTGCCATAACAGGGAAAGCCGGGGAGCTGTTTTTT
CAITGKAGELFF
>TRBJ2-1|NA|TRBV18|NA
TGTGCCAGCTCACCACCGTTAAAACTCTACAATGAGCAGTTCTTC
CASSPPLKLYNEQFF
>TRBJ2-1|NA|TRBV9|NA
TGTGCCAGCAGCGCCGCGGCTAGTCACAATGAGCAGTTCTTC
CASSAAASHNEQFF
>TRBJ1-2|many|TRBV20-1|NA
TGCAGTGCTTCGCAGGGAGATCATGGCTACACCTTC
CSASQGDHGYTF
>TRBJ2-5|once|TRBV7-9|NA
TGTGCCAGCTCCCAGGGGGGTAGTAGGGAGACCCAGTACTTC
CASSQGGSRETQYF
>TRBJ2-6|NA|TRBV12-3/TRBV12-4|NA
TGTGCCAGCAGTTGGGGTCCCTCTGGGGCCAACGTCCTGACTTTC
CASSWGPSGANVLTF
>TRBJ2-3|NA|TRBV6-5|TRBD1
TGTGCCAGCAGCACCGTGGACAGGCCCAGCACAGATACGCAGTATTTT
CASSTVDRPSTDTQYF
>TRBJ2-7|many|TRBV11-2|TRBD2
TGTGCCAGCAATTTTGGGGGTAGCGGGAGCTCGTACGAGCAGTACTTC
CASNFGGSGSSYEQYF
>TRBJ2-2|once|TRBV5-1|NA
TGCGCCAGCAGCGTGGATGGGGGTAGCGAGGCCGGGGAGCTGTTTTTT
CASSVDGGSEAGELFF
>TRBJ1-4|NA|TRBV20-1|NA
TGCAGTGCTAGAGACCCGGTTATGGCAACTAATGAAAAACTGTTTTTT
CSARDPVMATNEKLFF
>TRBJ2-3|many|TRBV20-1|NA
TGCAGTGCAAAGACTAGCACAGATACGCAGTATTTT
CSAKTSTDTQYF
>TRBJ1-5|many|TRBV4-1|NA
TGCGCCAGCAGCCTTCGGTTGAGCAATCAGCCCCAGCATTTT
CASSLRLSNQPQHF
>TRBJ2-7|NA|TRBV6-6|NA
TGTGCCAGCGGAGGTGACCTCTCCTACGAGCAGTACTTC
CASGGDLSYEQYF
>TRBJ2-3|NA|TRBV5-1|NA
TGCGCCAGCAGCTTGGGGCGGATGGGGGCCACAGATACGCAGTATTTT
CASSLGRMGATDTQYF
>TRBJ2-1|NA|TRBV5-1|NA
TGCGCCAGCTCCCCTGGGACACCGAACAATGAGCAGTTCTTC
CASSPGTPNNEQFF
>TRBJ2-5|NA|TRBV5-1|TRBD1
TGCGCCAGCAGCGGAGGACAGGGTTTGAGGGAGCAGTACTTC
CASSGGQGLREQYF
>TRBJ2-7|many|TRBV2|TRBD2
TGTGCCAGCAGCCCCCGGACTAGCGGTTTCTACGAGCAGTACTTC
CASSPRTSGFYEQYF
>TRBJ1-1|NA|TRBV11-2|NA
TGTGCCAGCACCCAGGGGAGGGGCACTCCGCGCCACTACCACACTGAAGCTTTCTTT
CASTQGRGTPRHYHTEAFF
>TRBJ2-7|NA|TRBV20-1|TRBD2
TGCAGTGCCCGTGAACTAGCGGGGTTGCACTACGAGCAGTACTTC
CSARELAGLHYEQYF
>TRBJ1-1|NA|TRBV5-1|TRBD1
TGCGCCAGCAGCCCTAGGGACAGCGGAACAACTGAAGCTTTCTTT
CASSPRDSGTTEAFF
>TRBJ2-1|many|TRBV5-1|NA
TGCGCCAGCAGCTTGGTTTCGGTTGGGTACAATGAGCAGTTCTTC
CASSLVSVGYNEQFF
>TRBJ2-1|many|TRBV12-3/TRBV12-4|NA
TGTGCCAGCAGGAGAACTAGCCGGGGGTACAATGAGCAGTTCTTC
CASRRTSRGYNEQFF
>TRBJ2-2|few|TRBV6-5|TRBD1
TGTGCCAGTCAAGGGGGGACAGGGACTCTGTTTTTT
CASQGGTGTLFF
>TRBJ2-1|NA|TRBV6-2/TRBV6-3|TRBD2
TGTGCCAGCAGTAACTATCTAGCGGGGGGCGAGCAGTTCTTC
CASSNYLAGGEQFF
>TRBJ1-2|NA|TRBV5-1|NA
TGCGCCAGCAGCCCGGGACCCGGAGCTAACTATGGCTACACCTTC
CASSPGPGANYGYTF
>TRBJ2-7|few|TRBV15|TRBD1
TGTGCCACCGGCCCAGGGGGTTTATGGTACGAGCAGTACTTC
CATGPGGLWYEQYF
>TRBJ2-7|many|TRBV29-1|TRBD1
TGCAGCGTCCTCCGGGACAGGGGACAACAGAGTTTACGGGAGCAGTACTTC
CSVLRDRGQQSLREQYF
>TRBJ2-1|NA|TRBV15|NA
TGTGCCACCAGCAGAGCGGGAGAGGGCTACAATGAGCAGTTCTTC
CATSRAGEGYNEQFF
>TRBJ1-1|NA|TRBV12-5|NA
TGTGCTAGTGGGATAACTAACAGGGTGTCGAACACTGAAGCTTTCTTT
CASGITNRVSNTEAFF
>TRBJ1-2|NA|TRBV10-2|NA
TGCGCCAGCAGTGACGTGGACTCAAGCTATGGCTACACCTTC
CASSDVDSSYGYTF
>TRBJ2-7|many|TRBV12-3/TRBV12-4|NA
TGTGCCAGCAGCCCCAGGGCTCACGAGCAGTACTTC
CASSPRAHEQYF
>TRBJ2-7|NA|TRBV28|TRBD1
TGTGCCAGCAGTTTGCCCAGGGGGCGGTACGAGCAGTACTTC
CASSLPRGRYEQYF
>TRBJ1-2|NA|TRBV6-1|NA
TGTGCCAGCAGTGAAGCGATAGAAAACCTTAGGAAGGGCTACACCTTC
CASSEAIENLRKGYTF
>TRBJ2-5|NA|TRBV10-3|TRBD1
TGTGCCACCGCGGACAGGGGAGAGACCCAGTACTTC
CATADRGETQYF
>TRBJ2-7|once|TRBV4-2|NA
TGTGCCAGCAGCCAAAAGGCTGGGCAACAATTGTACTTC
CASSQKAGQQLYF
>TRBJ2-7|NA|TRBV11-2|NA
TGTGCCAGCAGCTTAGTGCTAGCAGTCAACAATGAGCAGTACTTC
CASSLVLAVNNEQYF
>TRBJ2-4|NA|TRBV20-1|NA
TGCAGTGCCAAGATCACGGGCAAGGAGCAGTACTTC
CSAKITGKEQYF
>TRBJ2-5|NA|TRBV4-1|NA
TGCGCCAGCAGCCAAGAGGCCAGGGCTCTACAAGAGACCCAGTACTTC
CASSQEARALQETQYF
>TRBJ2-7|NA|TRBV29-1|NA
TGCAGCGTTGTTTCCACAGGCGGATCCTACGAGCAGTACTTC
CSVVSTGGSYEQYF
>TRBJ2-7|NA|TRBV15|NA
TGTGCCACCAGCAGAGATTTTGGGTACGAGCAGTACTTC
CATSRDFGYEQYF
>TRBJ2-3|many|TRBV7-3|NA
TGTGCCAGCAGCACGACTAGCACAGATACGCAGTATTTT
CASSTTSTDTQYF
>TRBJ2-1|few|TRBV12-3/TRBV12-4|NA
TGTGCCAGCAGGTCTGGGTTGGGGGGGCATTTTCAGTTCTTC
CASRSGLGGHFQFF
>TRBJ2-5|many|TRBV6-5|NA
TGTGCCAGCAGTTACTCGCTAGCCCGAGAGACCCAGTACTTC
CASSYSLARETQYF
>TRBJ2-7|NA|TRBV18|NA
TGTGCCAGCTCAGAAAGCCACGAGCAGTACTTC
CASSESHEQYF
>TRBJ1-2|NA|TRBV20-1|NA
TGCAGTGCTAGTCCCAGGGTGGATGGCTACACCTTC
CSASPRVDGYTF
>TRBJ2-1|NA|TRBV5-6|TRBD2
TGTGTCAGCAGCGGGGGGACTGCGAGCTCCTACAATGAGCAGTTCTTC
CVSSGGTASSYNEQFF
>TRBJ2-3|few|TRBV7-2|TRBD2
TGTGCCAGCAGCGCAGCCGGGACTAGCGGGAGATGGTATTTT
CASSAAGTSGRWYF
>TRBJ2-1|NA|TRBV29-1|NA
TGCAGCGTTGAAGGGATGTACCCCTACAATGAGCAGTTCTTC
CSVEGMYPYNEQFF